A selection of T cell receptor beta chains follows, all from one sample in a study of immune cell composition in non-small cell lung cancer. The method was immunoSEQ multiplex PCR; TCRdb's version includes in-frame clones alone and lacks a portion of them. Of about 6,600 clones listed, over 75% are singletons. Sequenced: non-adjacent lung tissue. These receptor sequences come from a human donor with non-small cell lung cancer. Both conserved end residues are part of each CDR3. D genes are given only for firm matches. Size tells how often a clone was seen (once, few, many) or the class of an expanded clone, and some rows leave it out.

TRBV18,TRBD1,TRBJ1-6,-,TGTGCCAGCTCACCACGACAGGGCGCCCTAAATAATTCACCCCTCCACTTT,CASSPRQGALNNSPLHF
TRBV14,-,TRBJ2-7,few,TGTGCCAGCAGCCCCAGCGATGGTTGGGGAGACGAGCAGTACTTC,CASSPSDGWGDEQYF
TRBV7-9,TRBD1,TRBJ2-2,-,TGTGCCAGCAGCTCGATACCCACACCGGGACAGGGACAAACCGGGGAGCTGTTTTTT,CASSSIPTPGQGQTGELFF
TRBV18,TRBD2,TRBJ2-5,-,TGTGCCAGCTGCATCACTAGCGGACAAGAGACCCAGTACTTC,CASCITSGQETQYF
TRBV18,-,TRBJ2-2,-,TGTGCCACCACCGGGACTAACACCGGGGAGCTGTTTTTT,CATTGTNTGELFF
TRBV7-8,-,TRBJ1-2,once,TGTGCCAGCAGCTTATTCTCGGACTATGGCTACACCTTC,CASSLFSDYGYTF
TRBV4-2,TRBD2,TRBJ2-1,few,TGTGCCAGCAGCCAAGAACTAGCGGGAAGGGATGAGCAGTTCTTC,CASSQELAGRDEQFF
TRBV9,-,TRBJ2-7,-,TGTGCCAGCAGCGTAGCTGGGGGGTCATCCTACGAGCAGTACTTC,CASSVAGGSSYEQYF
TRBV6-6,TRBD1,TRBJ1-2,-,TGTGCCAGCAGATGGGACAGGGGGCCAGACGTGTTGGGCTACACCTTC,CASRWDRGPDVLGYTF
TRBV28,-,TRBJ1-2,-,TGTGCCAGCTCCACGGACAGCTTTCATGGCTACACCTTC,CASSTDSFHGYTF
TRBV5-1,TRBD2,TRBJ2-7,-,TGCGCCAGCAGCCCCAAAATAGCGGGAGGCGAGCAGTACTTC,CASSPKIAGGEQYF
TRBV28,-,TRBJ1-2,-,TGTGCCAGCAGGCAGACGACAGTCTCTGGCTACACCTTC,CASRQTTVSGYTF
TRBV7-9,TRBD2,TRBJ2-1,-,TGTGCCAGCAGCTTAGGGACTAGCGGGAACTCCTACAATGAGCAGTTCTTC,CASSLGTSGNSYNEQFF
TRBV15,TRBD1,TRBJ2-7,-,TGTGCCACCAGCATCAGGACAGGGCCCAACTACGAGCAGTACTTC,CATSIRTGPNYEQYF
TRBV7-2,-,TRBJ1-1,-,TGTGCCAGCAGCTTAGAATCGGGGGACACTGAAGCTTTCTTT,CASSLESGDTEAFF
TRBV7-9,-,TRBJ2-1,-,TGTGCCAGCAGCTTAGGCTTTAGCTCCTACAATGAGCAGTTCTTC,CASSLGFSSYNEQFF
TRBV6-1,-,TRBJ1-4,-,TGTGCCAGCAGTGAAGCGCTTCCGGGACAAGCAACTAATGAAAAACTGTTTTTT,CASSEALPGQATNEKLFF
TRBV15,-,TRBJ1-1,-,TGTGCCACCAGCAGAGACCCGACCCCAGGTGAAGCTTTCTTT,CATSRDPTPGEAFF
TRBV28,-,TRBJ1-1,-,TGTGCCAGCCTCATGGGGGGATCGGACACTGAAGCTTTCTTT,CASLMGGSDTEAFF
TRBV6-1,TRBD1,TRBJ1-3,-,TGTGCCAGCAGAATTGGACAGGATGGAAACACCATATATTTT,CASRIGQDGNTIYF
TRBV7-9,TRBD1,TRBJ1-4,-,TGTGCCAGCAGCCAGTGGACAGGGGATAATGAAAAACTGTTTTTT,CASSQWTGDNEKLFF
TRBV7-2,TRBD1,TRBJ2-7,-,TGTGCCAGCAGCACGCGAATTACAGGGGCGCGCGAGCAGTACTTC,CASSTRITGAREQYF
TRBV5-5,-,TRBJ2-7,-,TGTGCCAGCAGCTTGGGAGTCGGGACTCCCTACGAGCAGTACTTC,CASSLGVGTPYEQYF
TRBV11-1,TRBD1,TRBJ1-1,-,TGTGCCAGCAGCCCGGGACAGGGGATGAACACTGAAGCTTTCTTT,CASSPGQGMNTEAFF
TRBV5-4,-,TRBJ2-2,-,TGTGCCAGCAGCTCAGGGGACCGAGGGAACACCGGGGAGCTGTTTTTT,CASSSGDRGNTGELFF
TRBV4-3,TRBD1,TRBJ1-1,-,TGCGCCAGCAGCCAAGAAGAGACAGGGGTTGAAGCTTTCTTT,CASSQEETGVEAFF
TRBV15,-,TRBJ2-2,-,TGTGCCACCAGCAGAGGCGGGGAGGTGGCCGGGGAGCTGTTTTTT,CATSRGGEVAGELFF
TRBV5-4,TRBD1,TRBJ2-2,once,TGTGCCAGCAGCTTGGGACAGGGGAACACCGGGGAGCTGTTTTTT,CASSLGQGNTGELFF
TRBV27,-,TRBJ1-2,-,TGTGCCAGCAGTTTTTGGGGGCAAGGCGGCTACACCTTC,CASSFWGQGGYTF
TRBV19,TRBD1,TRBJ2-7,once,TGTGCCAGTAGTATAGCTAGAAGGGACAGGTTATCCTACGAGCAGTACTTC,CASSIARRDRLSYEQYF
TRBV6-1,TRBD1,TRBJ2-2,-,TGTGCCAGCAGTGTGCTCGGACAGGGGGCCGGGGAGCTGTTTTTT,CASSVLGQGAGELFF
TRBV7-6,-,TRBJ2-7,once,TGTGCCAGCAGCTTAGCACGGAGCTCCTACGAGCAGTACTTC,CASSLARSSYEQYF
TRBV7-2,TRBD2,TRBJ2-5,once,TGTGCCAGCAGCAGAAGTGGGGGGGGAGAGACCCAGTACTTC,CASSRSGGGETQYF
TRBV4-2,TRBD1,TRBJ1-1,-,TGTGCCAGCAGCCCTGAAACGGACAGGGTGGAAGCTTTCTTT,CASSPETDRVEAFF
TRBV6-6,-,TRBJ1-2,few,TGTGCCAGCAGCAAGGGACTCTATGGCTACACCTTC,CASSKGLYGYTF